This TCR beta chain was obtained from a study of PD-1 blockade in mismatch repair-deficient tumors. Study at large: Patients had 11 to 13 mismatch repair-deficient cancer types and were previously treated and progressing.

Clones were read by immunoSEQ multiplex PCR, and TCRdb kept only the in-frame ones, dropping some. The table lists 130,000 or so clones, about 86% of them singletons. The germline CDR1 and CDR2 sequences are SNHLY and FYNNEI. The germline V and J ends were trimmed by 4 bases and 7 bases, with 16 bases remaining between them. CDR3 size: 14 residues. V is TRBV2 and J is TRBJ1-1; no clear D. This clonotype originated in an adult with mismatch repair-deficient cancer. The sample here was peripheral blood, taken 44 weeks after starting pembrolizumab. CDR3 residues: CASSVGRSRFEAFF. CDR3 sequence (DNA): TGTGCCAGCAGTGTGGGGAGAAGTCGGTTTGAAGCTTTCTTT. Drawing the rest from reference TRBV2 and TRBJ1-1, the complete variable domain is EPEVTQTPSHQVTQMGQEVILRCVPISNHLYFYWYRQILGQKVEFLVSFYNNEISEKSEIFDDQFSVERPDGSNFTLKIRSTKLEDSAMYFCASSVGRSRFEAFFGQGTRLTVV.